This T cell receptor beta chain comes out of a study of OX40 agonist ivuxolimab in advanced cancers. Context from the whole study: The costimulatory receptor OX40 (CD134) was targeted by ivuxolimab, a fully human IgG2 agonistic monoclonal antibody. Among the 52 dose-escalation patients, about 19 had hepatocellular carcinoma, approximately 15 melanoma, 9 renal cell carcinoma and 9 head and neck cancer. The purpose of peripheral TCRbeta sequencing was to test whether ivuxolimab changed TCR sequence diversity and led to clonal T-cell expansion. The paper covers the monotherapy dose-escalation part of the phase I ivuxolimab trial, which included N ≈ 54 patients. Intravenous ivuxolimab was administered to patients every 2 weeks at six dose levels: 0.01, 0.1, 0.3, 1.5, 3 and 10 mg/kg. In the dose-escalation cohort, roughly 82% of patients were male, and the mean age was 60 years with a range of roughly 23 to 90. Partial responses were achieved by three dose-escalation patients, of whom one had hepatocellular carcinoma and two had cutaneous melanoma. Prior anti-PD-1, anti-PD-L1 or anti-CTLA-4 therapy was permitted, and 30% to 45% of dose-escalation patients had received checkpoint inhibitors. What the work shows at the level of the full study, not this receptor alone: Low levels of normalized T-cell clonal expansion were also seen in some nonresponding patients. At doses of 0.1 to 3.0 mg/kg, clonal expansion of both CD4+ and CD8+ blood T cells was observed from baseline to week 6. The antigen specificity of the peripheral T cells that underwent clonal expansion was not determined. On average, CD8+ T cells showed more expanded clones than CD4+ T cells after ivuxolimab. In the 0.1-3.0 mg/kg groups, partial responders had among the lowest normalized peripheral clonal expansion, particularly in CD8+ T cells.

For sequencing of the TCRbeta CDR3 region, genomic DNA was extracted from the sorted cells. The immunoSEQ Assay was used for sequencing of TCRbeta CDR3 regions. TCRdb limited this immuneACCESS table to in-frame rearrangements with V and J called. A share of clones is missing; checked studies link under half to unresolved V genes, and the rest is unexplained. Across this sample there are tens of thousands of clones, with 80% to 90% seen only once. Clones ranked in the top ten supply less than 2.5% of the sample. The trial excluded patients who had a history of autoimmune disease or were on systemic immunosuppression. In every dose cohort, peripheral blood was drawn for TCR sequencing at baseline, cycle 4 day 1, and cycle 7 day 1. Samples were obtained from an open-label, multicenter, first-in-human phase I dose-escalation trial of ivuxolimab. The trial enrolled adults with locally advanced or metastatic head and neck squamous cell, hepatocellular, melanoma or renal cell carcinoma. Before TCR sequencing, CD4+ and CD8+ T cells were separately sorted from peripheral blood.

Regarding this clone: Its specific antigen is unknown. No much larger clone is present one base from it, and per-base qualities are unavailable.

V loses 3 bases, J loses 0 bases, and the germline ends lie 9 bases apart. As encoded in the germline V gene (reference sequence), CDR1 is SEHNR while CDR2 is FQNEAQ. The CDR3 holds 15 amino acids from the cysteine to the phenylalanine. Only the CDR3 DNA stays, 45 bases, in frame from base 1. The sample in question was CD4+ or CD8+ T cells sorted from blood, obtained in a trial of the OX40 agonist ivuxolimab. Rearrangement joined TRBV7-9 to TRBJ2-1; the D segment may tentatively be TRBD1 or TRBD2, each giving 5 matched bases. The TCR comes from an adult with an advanced solid tumor such as melanoma, head and neck, liver or kidney cancer. The nucleotides read TGTGCCAGCAGCTTGGGGACGGACTCCTACAATGAGCAGTTCTTC. The encoded protein is CASSLGTDSYNEQFF.